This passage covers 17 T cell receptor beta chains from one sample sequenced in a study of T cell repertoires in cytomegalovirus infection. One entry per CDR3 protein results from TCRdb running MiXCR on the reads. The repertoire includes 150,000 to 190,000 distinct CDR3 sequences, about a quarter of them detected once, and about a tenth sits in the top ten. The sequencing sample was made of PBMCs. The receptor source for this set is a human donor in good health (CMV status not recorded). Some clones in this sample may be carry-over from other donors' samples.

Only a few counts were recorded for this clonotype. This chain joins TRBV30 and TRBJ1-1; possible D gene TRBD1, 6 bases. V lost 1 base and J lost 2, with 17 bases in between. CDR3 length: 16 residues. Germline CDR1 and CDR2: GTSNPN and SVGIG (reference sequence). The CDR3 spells CAWSASPGTPNTEAFF. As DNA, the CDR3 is TGTGCCTGGAGTGCTTCCCCCGGGACACCTAACACTGAAGCTTTCTTT.

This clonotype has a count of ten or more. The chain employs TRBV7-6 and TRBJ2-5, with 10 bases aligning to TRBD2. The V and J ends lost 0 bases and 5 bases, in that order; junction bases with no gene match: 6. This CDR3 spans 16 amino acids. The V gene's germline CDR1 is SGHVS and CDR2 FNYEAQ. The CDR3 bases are TGTGCCAGCAGCTTAGCCGCCACTAGCGGGACGGAGACCCAGTACTTC. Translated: CASSLAATSGTETQYF.

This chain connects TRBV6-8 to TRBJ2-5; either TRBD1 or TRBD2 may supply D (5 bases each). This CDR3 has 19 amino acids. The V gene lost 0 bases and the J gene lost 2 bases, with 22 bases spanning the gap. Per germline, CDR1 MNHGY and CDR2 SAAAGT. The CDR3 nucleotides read TGTGCCAGCAGTTACTCAACAACGCACCGACGGGACGGACAAGAGACCCAGTACTTC. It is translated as CASSYSTTHRRDGQETQYF.

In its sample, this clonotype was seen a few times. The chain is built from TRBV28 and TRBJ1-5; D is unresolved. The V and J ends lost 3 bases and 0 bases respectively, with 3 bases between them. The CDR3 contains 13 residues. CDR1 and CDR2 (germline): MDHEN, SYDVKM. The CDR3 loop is CASSFSSNQPQHF. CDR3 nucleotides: TGTGCCAGCAGTTTCTCTAGCAATCAGCCCCAGCATTTT.

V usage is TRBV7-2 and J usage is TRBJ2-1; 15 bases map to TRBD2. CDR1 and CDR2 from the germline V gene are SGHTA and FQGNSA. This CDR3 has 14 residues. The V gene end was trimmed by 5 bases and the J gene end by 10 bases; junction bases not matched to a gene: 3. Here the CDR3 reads CASSHGLAGGEQFF. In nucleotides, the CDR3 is TGTGCCAGCAGCCACGGACTAGCGGGGGGGGAGCAGTTCTTC. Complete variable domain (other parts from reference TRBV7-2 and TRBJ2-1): GAGVSQSPSNKVTEKGKDVELRCDPISGHTALYWYRQSLGQGLEFLIYFQGNSAPDKSGLPSDRFSAERTGGSVSTLTIQRTQQEDSAVYLCASSHGLAGGEQFFGPGTRLTVL.

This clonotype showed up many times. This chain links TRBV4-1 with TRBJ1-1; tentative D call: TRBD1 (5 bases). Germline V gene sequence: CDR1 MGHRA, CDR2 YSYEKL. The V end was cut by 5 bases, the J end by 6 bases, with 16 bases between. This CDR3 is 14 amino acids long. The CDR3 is CASSALQGGAEAFF. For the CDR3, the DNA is TGCGCCAGCAGCGCACTCCAGGGTGGCGCTGAAGCTTTCTTT.

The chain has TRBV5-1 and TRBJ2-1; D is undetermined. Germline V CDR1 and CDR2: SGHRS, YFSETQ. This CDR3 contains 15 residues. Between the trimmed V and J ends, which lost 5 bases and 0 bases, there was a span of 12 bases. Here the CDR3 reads CASRLTDDSYNEQFF. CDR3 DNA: TGCGCCAGCAGGTTGACGGATGACTCCTACAATGAGCAGTTCTTC.

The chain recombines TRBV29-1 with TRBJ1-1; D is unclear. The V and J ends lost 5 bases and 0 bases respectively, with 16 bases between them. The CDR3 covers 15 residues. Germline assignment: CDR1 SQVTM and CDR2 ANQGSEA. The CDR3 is CSVLFRRYMNTEAFF. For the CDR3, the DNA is TGCAGCGTTTTATTCAGGAGATACATGAACACTGAAGCTTTCTTT.

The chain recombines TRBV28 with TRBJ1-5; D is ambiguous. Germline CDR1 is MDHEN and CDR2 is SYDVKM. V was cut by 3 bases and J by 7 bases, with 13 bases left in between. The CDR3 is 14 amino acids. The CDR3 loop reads CASSFRFREQPQHF. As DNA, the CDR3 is TGTGCCAGCAGTTTCAGGTTTAGGGAACAGCCCCAGCATTTT.

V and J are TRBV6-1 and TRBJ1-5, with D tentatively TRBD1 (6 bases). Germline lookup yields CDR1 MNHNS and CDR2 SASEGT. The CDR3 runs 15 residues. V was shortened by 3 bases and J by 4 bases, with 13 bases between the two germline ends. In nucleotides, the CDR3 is TGTGCCAGCAGTGACCCGGGGGCTCGAAATCAGCCCCAGCATTTT. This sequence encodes CASSDPGARNQPQHF.

CDR3 coding DNA: TGTGCCAGCAGCTTAGAGGAGGGCGGGGGCAATGAGCAGTTCTTC. The encoded protein is CASSLEEGGGNEQFF. This chain links TRBV7-8 with TRBJ2-1; 7 positions match TRBD2. Germline CDR1 reads SGHVS; CDR2 reads FQNEAQ. V shed 1 base, J shed 6 bases, and the junction held 6 bases outside the gene matches. The CDR3 is 15 amino acids. The complete variable domain, with remaining parts taken from reference TRBV7-8 and TRBJ2-1, reads GAGVSQSPRYKVAKRGQDVALRCDPISGHVSLFWYQQALGQGPEFLTYFQNEAQLDKSGLPSDRFFAERPEGSVSTLKIQRTQQEDSAVYLCASSLEEGGGNEQFFGPGTRLTVL.

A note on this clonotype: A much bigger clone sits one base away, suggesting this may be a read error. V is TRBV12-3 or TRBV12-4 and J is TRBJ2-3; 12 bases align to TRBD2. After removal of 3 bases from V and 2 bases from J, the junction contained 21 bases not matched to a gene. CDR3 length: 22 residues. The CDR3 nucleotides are TGTGCCAGCAGTTTCCCGGACGTGTCGCTAGCGGGAGGGCTACGCGACACAGATACGCAGTATTTT. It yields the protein CASSFPDVSLAGGLRDTDTQYF.

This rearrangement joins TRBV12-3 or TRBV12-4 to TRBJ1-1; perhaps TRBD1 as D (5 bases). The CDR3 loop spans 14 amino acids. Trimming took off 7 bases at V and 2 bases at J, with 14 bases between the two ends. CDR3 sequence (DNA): TGTGCCAGCACCTTGGGGCAGGCCAACACTGAAGCTTTCTTT. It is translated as CASTLGQANTEAFF.

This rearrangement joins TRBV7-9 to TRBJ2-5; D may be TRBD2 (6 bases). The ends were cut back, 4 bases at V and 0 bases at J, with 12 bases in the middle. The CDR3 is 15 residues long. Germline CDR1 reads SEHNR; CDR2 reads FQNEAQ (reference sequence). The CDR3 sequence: CASSSALAYQETQYF. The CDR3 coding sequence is TGTGCCAGCAGCTCAGCCCTAGCGTACCAAGAGACCCAGTACTTC.

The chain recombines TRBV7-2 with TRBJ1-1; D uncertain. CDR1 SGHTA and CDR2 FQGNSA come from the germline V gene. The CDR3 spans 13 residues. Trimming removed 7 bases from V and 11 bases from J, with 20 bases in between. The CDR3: CASTYPYVGTAFF. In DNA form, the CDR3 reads TGTGCCAGCACTTATCCTTATGTGGGAACGGCTTTCTTT.

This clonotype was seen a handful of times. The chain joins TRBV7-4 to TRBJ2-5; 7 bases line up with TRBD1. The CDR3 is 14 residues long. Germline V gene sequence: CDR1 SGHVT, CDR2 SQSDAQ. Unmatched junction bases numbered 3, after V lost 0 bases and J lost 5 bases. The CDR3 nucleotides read TGTGCCAGCAGCTTAGCCGACAGGGAGGAGACCCAGTACTTC. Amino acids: CASSLADREETQYF.

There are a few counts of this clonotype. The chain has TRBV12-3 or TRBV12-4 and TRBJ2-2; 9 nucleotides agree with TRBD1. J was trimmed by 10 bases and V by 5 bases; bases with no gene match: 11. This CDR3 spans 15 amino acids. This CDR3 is CASSTNRGRIVELFF. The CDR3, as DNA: TGTGCCAGCAGTACTAACAGGGGGCGAATAGTGGAGCTGTTTTTT.